Listed below are T cell receptor beta chains from one sample, sequenced in a study of T cell responses to AZD1222 COVID-19 vaccine. The protocol was immunoSEQ multiplex PCR, while the TCRdb copy is restricted to in-frame clones and leaves out a portion. Found here are tens of thousands of clones, around 91% of them singletons; the top ten hold less than 5.5%. Specimen: peripheral blood, collected on day 0 of MenACWY control vaccination. These receptors were taken from an adult in good health. CDR3s include the opening cysteine and the closing phenylalanine or tryptophan.

>TRBV19
CASSMGREGLSYNEQFF
>TRBV14
CASSQIVLAGFSGELFF
>TRBV2
CASRETGTKNIQYF
>TRBV6-2/TRBV6-3
CASSYSGGSGQPQHF
>TRBV5-1
CASSGETSGRLGQFF
>TRBV18
CASSLDRGSYNSPLHF
>TRBV5-4
CASSLTGEALHF
>TRBV19
CASSIVQNTGELFF
>TRBV2
CASSEVGRGPSPLHF
>TRBV5-1
CASSFQGSEGYTF
>TRBV19
CASSMSRTSQAEQFF
>TRBV6-1
CASSEFQLNTEAFF
>TRBV2
CASSPGRQGSGVNTEAFF
>TRBV6-5
CASSLQGIGNQPQHF
>TRBV7-2
CASSFRFGHAQETQYF
>TRBV28
CASSSVVNEQFF
>TRBV28
CASSSGTGGLVGNQPQHF
>TRBV18
CASSPASVLNQPQHF
>TRBV5-1
CASSGGGDDIQYF
>TRBV9
CASSVAVLTSTDTQYF
>TRBV29-1
CSVPGTGNLYEQYF
>TRBV27
CASTSGTANSPLHF
>TRBV7-2
CASSLGLATYEQYF
>TRBV7-2
CASSSLVWTDTQYF
>TRBV6-2/TRBV6-3
CASSYSGLAPEQYF
>TRBV4-2
CASSQDGTRHYEQYF
>TRBV5-1
CASSSEHRGRQAFF
>TRBV25-1
CASSEFLGGTEAFF